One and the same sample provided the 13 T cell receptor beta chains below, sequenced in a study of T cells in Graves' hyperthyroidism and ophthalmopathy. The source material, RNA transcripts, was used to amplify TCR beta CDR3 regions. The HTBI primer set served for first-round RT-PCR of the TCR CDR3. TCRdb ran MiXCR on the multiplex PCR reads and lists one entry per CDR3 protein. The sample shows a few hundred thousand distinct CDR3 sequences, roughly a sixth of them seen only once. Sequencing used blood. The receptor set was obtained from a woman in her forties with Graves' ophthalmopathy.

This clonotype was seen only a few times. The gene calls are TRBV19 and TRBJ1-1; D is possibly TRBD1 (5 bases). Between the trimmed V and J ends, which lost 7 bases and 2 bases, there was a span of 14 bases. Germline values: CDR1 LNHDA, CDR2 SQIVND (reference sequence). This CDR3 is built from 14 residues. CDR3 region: CASNNPGPNTEAFF. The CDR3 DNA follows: TGTGCCAGTAACAACCCGGGGCCAAACACTGAAGCTTTCTTT.

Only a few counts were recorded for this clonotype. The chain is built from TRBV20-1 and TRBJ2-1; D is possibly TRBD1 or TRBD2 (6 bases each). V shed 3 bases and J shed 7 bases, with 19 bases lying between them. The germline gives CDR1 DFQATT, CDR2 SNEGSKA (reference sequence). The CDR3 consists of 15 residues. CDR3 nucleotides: TGCAGTGCTAGGGATAGCGTAAGGGGGAGGAATGAGCAGTTCTTC. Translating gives CSARDSVRGRNEQFF.

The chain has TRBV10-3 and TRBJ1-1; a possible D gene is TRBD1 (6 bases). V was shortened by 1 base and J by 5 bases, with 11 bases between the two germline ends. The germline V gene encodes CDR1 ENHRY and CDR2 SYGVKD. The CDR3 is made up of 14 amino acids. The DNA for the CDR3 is TGTGCCATCAGTGAGTTTGGGGGCCAGACTGAAGCTTTCTTT. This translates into CAISEFGGQTEAFF.

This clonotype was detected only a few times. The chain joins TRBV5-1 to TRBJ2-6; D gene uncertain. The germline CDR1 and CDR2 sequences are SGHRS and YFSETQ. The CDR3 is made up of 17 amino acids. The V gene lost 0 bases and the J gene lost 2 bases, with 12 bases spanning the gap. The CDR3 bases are TGCGCCAGCAGCTTGGCCACAGACCTCGCTGGGGCCAACGTCCTGACTTTC. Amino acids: CASSLATDLAGANVLTF.

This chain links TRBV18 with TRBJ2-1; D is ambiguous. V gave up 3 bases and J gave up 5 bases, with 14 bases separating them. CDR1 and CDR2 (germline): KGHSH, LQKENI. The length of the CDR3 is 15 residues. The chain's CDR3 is CASSPQSAADNEQFF. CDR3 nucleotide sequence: TGTGCCAGCTCACCCCAGTCGGCAGCTGACAATGAGCAGTTCTTC.

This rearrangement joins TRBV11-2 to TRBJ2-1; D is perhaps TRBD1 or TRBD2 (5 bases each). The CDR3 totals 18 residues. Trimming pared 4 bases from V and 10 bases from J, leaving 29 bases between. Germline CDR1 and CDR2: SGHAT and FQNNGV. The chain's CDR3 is CASSSLQTLLVKGLEQFF. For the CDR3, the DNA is TGTGCCAGCAGCTCATTACAGACCTTACTAGTAAAGGGGCTAGAGCAGTTCTTC.

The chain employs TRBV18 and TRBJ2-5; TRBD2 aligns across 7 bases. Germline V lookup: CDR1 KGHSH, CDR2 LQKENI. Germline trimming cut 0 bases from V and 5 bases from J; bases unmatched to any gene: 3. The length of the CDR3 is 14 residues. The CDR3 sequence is CASSPPTSSETQYF. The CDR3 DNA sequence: TGTGCCAGCTCACCACCGACTAGCAGCGAGACCCAGTACTTC.

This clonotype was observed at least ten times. This chain's CDR3 is CASSLVGGEDEQFF. CDR3 in DNA: TGTGCCAGCAGTTTGGTCGGGGGCGAGGATGAGCAGTTCTTC. The chain is built from TRBV12-3 or TRBV12-4 and TRBJ2-1, with D perhaps matching TRBD1 or TRBD2 (6 bases each). Trimming removed 3 bases from V and 8 bases from J, with 14 bases in between. The CDR3 runs 14 residues.

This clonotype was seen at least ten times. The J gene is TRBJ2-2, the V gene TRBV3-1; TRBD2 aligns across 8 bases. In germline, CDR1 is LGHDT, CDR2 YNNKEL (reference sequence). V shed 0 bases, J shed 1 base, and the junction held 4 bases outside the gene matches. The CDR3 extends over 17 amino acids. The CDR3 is CASSQEGAGVNTGELFF. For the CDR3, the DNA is TGTGCCAGCAGCCAAGAGGGAGCGGGGGTGAACACCGGGGAGCTGTTTTTT.

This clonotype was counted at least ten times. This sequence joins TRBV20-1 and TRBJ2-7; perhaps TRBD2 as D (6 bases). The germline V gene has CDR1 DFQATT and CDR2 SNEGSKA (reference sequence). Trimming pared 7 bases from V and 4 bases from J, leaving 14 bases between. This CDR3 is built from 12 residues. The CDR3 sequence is CSVVAASYEQYF. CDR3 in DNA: TGCAGTGTAGTAGCGGCGTCGTACGAGCAGTACTTC.

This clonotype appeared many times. Here the CDR3 reads CSVEGYSGGFNEQFF. In DNA, the CDR3 is TGCAGCGTTGAAGGATATAGCGGGGGTTTTAATGAGCAGTTCTTC. The rearrangement uses TRBV29-1 and TRBJ2-1; 9 bases match TRBD2. Germline V CDR1 and CDR2: SQVTM, ANQGSEA. The junction had 8 bases not matched to a gene; V was cut back by 1 base and J by 7 bases. This CDR3 has 15 residues.

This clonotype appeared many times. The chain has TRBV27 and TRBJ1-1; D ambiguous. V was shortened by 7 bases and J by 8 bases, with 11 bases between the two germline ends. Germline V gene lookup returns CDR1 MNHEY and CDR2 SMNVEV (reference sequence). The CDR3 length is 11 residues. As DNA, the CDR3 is TGTGCCAGCAAAGTGCCGGCAGAAGCTTTCTTT. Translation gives CASKVPAEAFF.

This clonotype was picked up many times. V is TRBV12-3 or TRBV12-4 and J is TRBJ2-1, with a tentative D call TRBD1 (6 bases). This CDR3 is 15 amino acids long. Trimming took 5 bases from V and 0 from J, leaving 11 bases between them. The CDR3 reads CASSRRGFSYNEQFF. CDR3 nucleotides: TGTGCCAGCAGTCGCAGGGGTTTCTCCTACAATGAGCAGTTCTTC.